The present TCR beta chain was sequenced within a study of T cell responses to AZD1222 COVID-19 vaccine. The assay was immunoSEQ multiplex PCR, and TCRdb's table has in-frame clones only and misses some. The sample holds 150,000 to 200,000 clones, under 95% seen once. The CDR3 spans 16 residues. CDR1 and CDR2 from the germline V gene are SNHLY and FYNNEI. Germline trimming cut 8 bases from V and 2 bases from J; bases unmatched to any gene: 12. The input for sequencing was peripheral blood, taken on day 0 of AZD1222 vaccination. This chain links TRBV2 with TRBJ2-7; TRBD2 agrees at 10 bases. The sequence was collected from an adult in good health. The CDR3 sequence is CASLIRPLAGTYEQYF. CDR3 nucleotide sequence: TGTGCCAGCCTTATCCGTCCACTAGCGGGGACCTACGAGCAGTACTTC.